This note documents a single T cell receptor beta chain sequence. Its recognized antigen is unknown. No much larger clone is present one base from it, and per-base qualities are unavailable. TCRbeta CDR3 regions were amplified from genomic DNA using the immunoSEQ Assay, a bias-controlled multiplex PCR. The original pipeline was this. Nucleated cell counts per sample were estimated from amplification of reference gene primers within the assay. Sequence reads were collapsed and filtered to measure the absolute abundance of every unique TCRbeta CDR3 rearrangement. For each sample, productive Simpson clonality was calculated as the square root of Simpson's diversity index across productive rearrangements. The table was pulled from immuneACCESS by TCRdb, which kept in-frame rearrangements only. Such tables lose some clones; where checked, under half of the loss comes from unresolved V genes, and the rest has no known cause. Clone size and the V and J calls come from that table; the DNA yielded D and trimming. The sample data list 99,000 or so clones, and roughly 90% of these were observed just once. In total, the top ten clones hold 6% of the sample.

Collaborating institutions collected whole blood in K2EDTA tubes following their own protocols. For TCRbeta analysis, collaborators shipped samples in one of three forms: frozen whole blood, isolated PBMCs, or DNA extracted from either of those sample types. The germline V gene sets CDR1 to SNHLY and CDR2 to FYNNEI. V loses 6 bases at its end and J loses 0 bases; junction bases beyond the gene matches: 9. Counted from cysteine to phenylalanine, this CDR3 has 17 amino acids. The read is trimmed to its CDR3 DNA, 51 bases read in frame from base 1. The sample is drawn from a study of blood T cell repertoires in COVID-19 (dated by TCRdb to about 2020). At the level of the whole study: Samples covering the acute and convalescent phases of COVID-19 were provided by collaborators in the United States, Italy and Spain. The prospective study material was composed of cDNA or gDNA derived from T cells, B-cell-depleted T cells, or PBMCs. Deeply sampled blood TCRbeta repertoires from subjects exposed to, actively infected with, or recovered from COVID-19 were included in the dataset. The repertoires were released in a freely available public database intended as a resource for research on the immune response to SARS-CoV-2. Samples came from the ongoing ImmuneRACE study (first 160 participants) plus 1,254 subjects from 6 global collaborators. Nearly every sample came with metadata listing a de-identified subject ID, COVID-19 status, age in years and sex. Where HLA class I and class II types were available, the types were taken from metadata supplied by the sample provider, not from assay-based typing.

Here is what the overall study found, with its caveats: Clinical and demographic metadata were provided uncurated, with the amount varying by source and participant.

The sequence was collected from a human donor in a cohort sampled during active COVID-19. The sequencing input was peripheral blood. This chain is built from TRBV2 and TRBJ1-4, and 8 junction bases match TRBD1. The DNA reads as follows: TGTGCCAGCAGGGACTACACAGGGGGTGCAACTAATGAAAAACTGTTTTTT. Its translation reads: CASRDYTGGATNEKLFF.